This TCR beta chain was observed in a study of cytomegalovirus exposure and HLA in healthy donors. Researchers ran the PCR with 60 Vbeta and 13 Jbeta primers. Profiling relied on immunoSEQ multiplex PCR, and the TCRdb table lists in-frame clones only, not all of them. The table has 200,000 or so clones, just under 80% seen once; the top ten hold around 6%. This CDR3 spans 18 amino acids. Germline CDR1 and CDR2: PRHDT and FYEKMQ (reference sequence). Trimming removed 6 bases from V and 0 bases from J; junction bases left unmatched: 13. This clonotype originated in a woman aged 25 to 45 in good health and CMV-seropositive. The chain uses TRBV13 and TRBJ2-1; 8 bases fit TRBD2. The sequenced sample consisted of PBMCs. DNA for the CDR3: TGTGCCAGCAGTTTCCCGCGGGGGGCCGATAGCTCCTACAATGAGCAGTTCTTC. Protein: CASSFPRGADSSYNEQFF.